The 5 T cell receptor beta chains presented below share a single source sample, sequenced in a study of blood T cell repertoires in COVID-19 (dated by TCRdb to about 2020). Libraries were prepared through the immunoSEQ multiplex PCR assay. This is the immuneACCESS table as TCRdb keeps it, with only in-frame sequences that have V and J called. A part of the clones is gone; compared with another copy, unresolved V genes explain less than half, and the rest is unexplained. The sample table records around 240,000 clones; 70% to 90% of these occur just once. Of the sample, approximately 2% falls within the top ten clones. Sequencing was done on a sample of PBMCs or T cells enriched from blood (not recorded which). These receptors came from a woman aged 45 to 65 who had recovered from COVID-19.

The chain couples TRBV29-1 to TRBJ1-6, with D possibly matching TRBD1 (6 bases). The CDR3 runs to 13 residues. The V end lost 6 bases, the J end lost 4 bases, and 10 bases lay between the germline ends. Germline CDR1 SQVTM, CDR2 ANQGSEA. CDR3 in DNA: TGCAGCGTAGGGGGTGGTTATAATTCACCCCTCCACTTT. This translates into CSVGGGYNSPLHF.

The rearrangement links TRBV5-1 to TRBJ2-5; 7 bases line up with TRBD2. This CDR3 has 14 residues. Germline CDR1 reads SGHRS; CDR2 reads YFSETQ. V lost 4 bases to trimming and J lost 2 bases; unmatched junction nucleotides: 5. The CDR3 DNA is TGCGCCAGCAGCCTGGGGGGGGTACAAGAGACCCAGTACTTC. Protein sequence: CASSLGGVQETQYF.

This rearrangement joins TRBV2 to TRBJ1-4; 7 bases agree with TRBD1. CDR1 and CDR2 (germline): SNHLY, FYNNEI. The CDR3 loop spans 14 amino acids. The V gene end was trimmed by 7 bases and the J gene end by 3 bases; junction bases not matched to a gene: 5. CDR3 protein: CASIRTGSNEKLFF. DNA for the CDR3: TGTGCCAGCATCCGGACAGGCTCTAATGAAAAACTGTTTTTT.

This chain links TRBV27 with TRBJ2-7; 7 bases match TRBD1. The ends lost 6 bases at V and 2 bases at J; junction bases unmatched: 4. This CDR3 has 13 residues. Germline V lookup: CDR1 MNHEY, CDR2 SMNVEV (reference sequence). CDR3: CASRRDSTYEQYF. The CDR3 DNA follows: TGTGCCAGCAGGAGGGACAGCACCTACGAGCAGTACTTC.

The chain carries TRBV28 and TRBJ1-2; 7 nucleotides agree with TRBD1. Germline values: CDR1 MDHEN, CDR2 SYDVKM. The CDR3 is made up of 13 amino acids. J lost 4 bases, V lost 5 bases, and 4 bases had no gene match. The CDR3 is CASSQGGAYGYTF. The CDR3 region has the DNA TGTGCCAGCAGTCAAGGGGGCGCCTATGGCTACACCTTC.